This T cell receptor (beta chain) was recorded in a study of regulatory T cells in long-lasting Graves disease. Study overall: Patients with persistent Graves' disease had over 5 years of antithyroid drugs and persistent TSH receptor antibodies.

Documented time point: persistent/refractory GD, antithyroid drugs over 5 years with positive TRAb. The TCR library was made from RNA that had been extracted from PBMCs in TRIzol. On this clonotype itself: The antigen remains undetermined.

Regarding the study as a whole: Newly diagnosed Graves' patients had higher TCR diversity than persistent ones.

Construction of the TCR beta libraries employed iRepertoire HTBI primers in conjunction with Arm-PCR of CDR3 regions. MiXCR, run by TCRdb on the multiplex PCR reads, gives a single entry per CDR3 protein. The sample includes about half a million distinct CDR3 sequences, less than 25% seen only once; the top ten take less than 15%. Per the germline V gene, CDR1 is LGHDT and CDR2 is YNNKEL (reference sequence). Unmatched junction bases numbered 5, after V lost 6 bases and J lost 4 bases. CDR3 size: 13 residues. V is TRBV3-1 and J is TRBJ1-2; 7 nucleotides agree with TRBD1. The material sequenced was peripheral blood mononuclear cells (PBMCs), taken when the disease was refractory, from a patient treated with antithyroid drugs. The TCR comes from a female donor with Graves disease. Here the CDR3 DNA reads TGTGCCAGCAGTCGAGACAGGGCCTATGGCTACACCTTC. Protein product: CASSRDRAYGYTF. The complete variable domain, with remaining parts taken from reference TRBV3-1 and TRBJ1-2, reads DTAVSQTPKYLVTQMGNDKSIKCEQNLGHDTMYWYKQDSKKFLKIMFSYNNKELIINETVPNRFSPKSPDKAHLNLHINSLELGDSAVYFCASSRDRAYGYTFGSGTRLTVV.